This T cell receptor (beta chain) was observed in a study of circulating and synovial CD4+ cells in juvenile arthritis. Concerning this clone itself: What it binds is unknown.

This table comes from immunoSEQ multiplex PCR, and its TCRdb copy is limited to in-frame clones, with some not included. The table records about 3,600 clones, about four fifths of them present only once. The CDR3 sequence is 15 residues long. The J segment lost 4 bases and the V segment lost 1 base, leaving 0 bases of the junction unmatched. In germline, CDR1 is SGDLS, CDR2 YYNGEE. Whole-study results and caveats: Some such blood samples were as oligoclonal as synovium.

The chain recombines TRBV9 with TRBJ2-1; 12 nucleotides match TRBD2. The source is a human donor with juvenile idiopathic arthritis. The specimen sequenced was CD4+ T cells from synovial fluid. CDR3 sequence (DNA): TGTGCCAGCAGCGTAACTAGCGGGGGGTACAATGAGCAGTTCTTC. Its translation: CASSVTSGGYNEQFF. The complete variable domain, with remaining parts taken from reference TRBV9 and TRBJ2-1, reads DSGVTQTPKHLITATGQRVTLRCSPRSGDLSVYWYQQSLDQGLQFLIQYYNGEERAKGNILERFSAQQFPDLHSELNLSSLELGDSALYFCASSVTSGGYNEQFFGPGTRLTVL.